This TCR beta chain was captured in a study of shared clonotypes between healthy human individuals. A remark on this clone: Its antigen remains unknown.

Notes on the study in general: A handful of donors shared about 4.8% of their naive CD4 clonotypes.

The repertoire was sequenced with immunoSEQ multiplex PCR; TCRdb's copy has only in-frame clones and lacks some. The table has fewer than 1.8 million clones, 98% to 99% seen once. Germline V lookup: CDR1 MGHRA, CDR2 YSYEKL. This CDR3 spans 14 amino acids. The V end lost 3 bases, the J end lost 5 bases, and 11 bases lay between the germline ends. The sequencing sample was made of naive CD4+ T cells sorted from blood. Subset noted: CD45RA+ positively selected. This TCR was sampled from a man under 40 in good health. The rearrangement joins TRBV4-1 to TRBJ2-1; D possibly uses TRBD1 or TRBD2 (5 bases each). The CDR3 spells CASSQRDLDNEQFF. DNA for the CDR3: TGCGCCAGCAGCCAGAGGGACCTCGACAATGAGCAGTTCTTC.